The rows below give T cell receptor beta chains drawn from one sample of a study of T cells in Graves' hyperthyroidism and ophthalmopathy. TCRdb re-derived calls from the multiplex PCR reads in MiXCR, one entry per CDR3 protein. This table holds approximately 560,000 distinct CDR3 sequences, 15% to 19% found once. Specimen: blood. All receptors derive from a woman in her thirties with Graves' hyperthyroidism. CDR3s include the opening cysteine and the closing phenylalanine or tryptophan.

CDR3 protein: CASSDSSSYNEQFF
V gene: TRBV11-1
J gene: TRBJ2-1

CDR3 protein: CTSSLYSGGNTGELFF
V gene: TRBV27
J gene: TRBJ2-2

CDR3 protein: CSARLASTDTQYF
V gene: TRBV20-1
J gene: TRBJ2-3

CDR3 protein: CASSLDATIYEQYF
V gene: TRBV5-1
J gene: TRBJ2-7

CDR3 protein: CASSVLAGGSGANVLTF
V gene: TRBV19
J gene: TRBJ2-6

CDR3 protein: CAIGGGGIRGYTF
V gene: TRBV6-1
J gene: TRBJ1-2

CDR3 protein: CSVQGILGNTEAFF
V gene: TRBV29-1
J gene: TRBJ1-1

CDR3 protein: CASSSARGRYTGELFF
V gene: TRBV11-1
J gene: TRBJ2-2

CDR3 protein: CASSLRLAGGPMELEQFF
V gene: TRBV11-2
J gene: TRBJ2-1

CDR3 protein: CASGLPLAGGWDTQYF
V gene: TRBV6-2/TRBV6-3
J gene: TRBJ2-3

CDR3 protein: CAELSAQSSYNEQFF
V gene: TRBV2
J gene: TRBJ2-1

CDR3 protein: CASSLVPPGEETQYF
V gene: TRBV7-9
J gene: TRBJ2-5

CDR3 protein: CASSLALEAHDTQYF
V gene: TRBV5-6
J gene: TRBJ2-3

CDR3 protein: CASRTTSYEQYF
V gene: TRBV27
J gene: TRBJ2-7

CDR3 protein: CASSPRPQRRDDNEQFF
V gene: TRBV7-2
J gene: TRBJ2-1

CDR3 protein: CASSLGRAEGETQYF
V gene: TRBV11-2
J gene: TRBJ2-5

CDR3 protein: CASSLGDSAQFF
V gene: TRBV11-3
J gene: TRBJ2-1

CDR3 protein: CATKAGYSTDTQYF
V gene: TRBV7-2
J gene: TRBJ2-3

CDR3 protein: CSGVTGGTGTEAFF
V gene: TRBV29-1
J gene: TRBJ1-1

CDR3 protein: CASSQGRGRDTQYF
V gene: TRBV4-1
J gene: TRBJ2-3

CDR3 protein: CASSPSQRQGYTF
V gene: TRBV7-2
J gene: TRBJ1-2

CDR3 protein: CASSPDRSTDTQYF
V gene: TRBV7-6
J gene: TRBJ2-3

CDR3 protein: CAWRPLGGHEKLFF
V gene: TRBV30
J gene: TRBJ1-4

CDR3 protein: CASSWGHPTDTQYF
V gene: TRBV19
J gene: TRBJ2-3

CDR3 protein: CASSLDLGLGDNEQFF
V gene: TRBV11-1
J gene: TRBJ2-1

CDR3 protein: CASSQVIGEKLFF
V gene: TRBV3-1
J gene: TRBJ1-4

CDR3 protein: CASSLSGIGSEAFF
V gene: TRBV7-9
J gene: TRBJ1-1

CDR3 protein: CASRYSGESYEQYF
V gene: TRBV28
J gene: TRBJ2-7

CDR3 protein: CASSFGTLGEKLFF
V gene: TRBV7-9
J gene: TRBJ1-4

CDR3 protein: CASSPFTSTGGDGEQYF
V gene: TRBV28
J gene: TRBJ2-7

CDR3 protein: CASSLNRVLNEQYF
V gene: TRBV7-9
J gene: TRBJ2-7

CDR3 protein: CASSELMGSHLDTQYF
V gene: TRBV6-1
J gene: TRBJ2-3

CDR3 protein: CATSDSPMTSFPETQYF
V gene: TRBV24-1
J gene: TRBJ2-5

CDR3 protein: CAISEGDGYEQYF
V gene: TRBV10-3
J gene: TRBJ2-7

CDR3 protein: CASSYSFGTGGDPYEQYF
V gene: TRBV6-5
J gene: TRBJ2-7

CDR3 protein: CASSEPPGVRETQYF
V gene: TRBV10-2
J gene: TRBJ2-5

CDR3 protein: CSVGTSGRPEAKNIQYF
V gene: TRBV20-1
J gene: TRBJ2-4

CDR3 protein: CASSPGFGNTIYF
V gene: TRBV12-3/TRBV12-4
J gene: TRBJ1-3

CDR3 protein: CASSQEPLAGDTQYF
V gene: TRBV3-1
J gene: TRBJ2-3